The 12 T cell receptor beta chains below come from one sample, sequenced in a study of OX40 agonist ivuxolimab in advanced cancers. The table came from immunoSEQ multiplex PCR; TCRdb's copy has only in-frame clones and leaves some out. The sample has 26,000 or so clones, roughly 70% seen once. Here the sequenced sample was CD4+ or CD8+ T cells sorted from blood, taken in a trial of the OX40 agonist ivuxolimab. The receptors come from an adult with an advanced solid tumor such as melanoma, head and neck, liver or kidney cancer.

This chain links TRBV29-1 with TRBJ2-3, with TRBD2 matching over 14 bases. The CDR3 has 15 residues. Germline V CDR1 and CDR2: SQVTM, ANQGSEA. V shed 3 bases and J 11 bases; nucleotides not matched to a gene: 10. The chain's CDR3 is CSVDFLGTSGGEQYF. DNA of the CDR3: TGCAGCGTTGACTTCCTCGGGACTAGCGGGGGCGAGCAGTATTTT.

V is TRBV2 and J is TRBJ2-1; tentatively, D is TRBD2 (6 bases). Germline V lookup: CDR1 SNHLY, CDR2 FYNNEI. The CDR3 length is 13 residues. V lost 4 bases, J lost 9 bases, and 13 bases lay in between. The DNA for the CDR3 is TGTGCCAGCAGTGGGACCGGGGGAATTGAGCAGTTCTTC. It codes for CASSGTGGIEQFF.

This clone was seen only a few times. This chain connects TRBV5-5 to TRBJ2-7; either TRBD1 or TRBD2 may fit D (5 bases each). This CDR3 has 15 amino acids. Germline values: CDR1 SGHKS, CDR2 YYEKEE (reference sequence). V gave up 0 bases and J gave up 0 bases, with 10 bases separating them. As DNA, the CDR3 is TGTGCCAGCAGCTTGGGTCAGGGACCCTCCTACGAGCAGTACTTC. As protein: CASSLGQGPSYEQYF.

V and J are TRBV7-2 and TRBJ1-1, with D unclear. Trimming pared 6 bases from V and 4 bases from J, leaving 24 bases between. The CDR3 runs 17 residues. The germline V gene encodes CDR1 SGHTA and CDR2 FQGNSA. CDR3 DNA: TGTGCCAGCAGGCCTCCATGGGAGCCTCAAAGTACCACTGAAGCTTTCTTT. This codes for CASRPPWEPQSTTEAFF.

The chain joins TRBV19 to TRBJ1-2; D might be TRBD1 (6 bases). Trimming removed 7 bases from V and 4 bases from J, with 22 bases in between. Germline V CDR1 and CDR2: LNHDA, SQIVND (reference sequence). The CDR3 has 16 amino acids. CDR3 nucleotide sequence: TGTGCCAGTACGTACACGGGGGGCGCTTGGAGCTATGGCTACACCTTC. As protein: CASTYTGGAWSYGYTF.

This clone is a singleton in its sample. The V gene is TRBV9, the J gene TRBJ2-2; the D call may be TRBD1 or TRBD2 (5 bases each). Trimming shortened V by 2 bases and J by 5 bases, and 13 bases separated the two germline ends. Germline CDR1 SGDLS, CDR2 YYNGEE. This CDR3 is built from 15 residues. CDR3 DNA: TGTGCCAGCAGCGTCCATGGGGGTTATACCGGGGAGCTGTTTTTT. Amino acid sequence: CASSVHGGYTGELFF.

The rearrangement links TRBV27 to TRBJ1-2; no definite D call. V lost 6 bases to trimming and J lost 4 bases, with 21 bases between them. CDR3 length: 16 amino acids. Germline V lookup: CDR1 MNHEY, CDR2 SMNVEV (reference sequence). The DNA for the CDR3 is TGTGCCAGCAGCCCGACACCCTCCAAGGGTAGCTATGGCTACACCTTC. This encodes CASSPTPSKGSYGYTF.

This clone was picked up a small number of times. The chain recombines TRBV11-2 with TRBJ1-1; TRBD1 matches at 8 bases. Germline V gene sequence: CDR1 SGHAT, CDR2 FQNNGV. This CDR3 has 13 amino acids. Trimming at V came to 5 bases and at J to 4 bases, leaving 3 bases not matched to a gene. In DNA, the CDR3 is TGTGCCAGCAGCACAGGGGGAAGCACTGAAGCTTTCTTT. Translated: CASSTGGSTEAFF.

A single count supports this clone. The CDR3 nucleotides read TGTGCCAGCAGGCAGGGTGGGTTTAGCACAGATACGCAGTATTTT. Protein sequence: CASRQGGFSTDTQYF. The V call is TRBV7-2, the J call TRBJ2-3, with a weak D call TRBD1 (5 bases). Trimming took 6 bases from V and 0 from J, leaving 13 bases between them. CDR3 length: 15 amino acids. Germline CDR1 reads SGHTA; CDR2 reads FQGNSA.

The chain combines TRBV28 with TRBJ2-6, with 8 nucleotides matching TRBD1. Per the germline V gene, CDR1 is MDHEN and CDR2 is SYDVKM. This CDR3 has 18 residues. The V gene end was trimmed by 5 bases and the J gene end by 2 bases; junction bases not matched to a gene: 11. Here the CDR3 DNA reads TGTGCCAGCAGTACGATCCCAGGGGGCGCGACTGGGGCCAACGTCCTGACTTTC. It specifies CASSTIPGGATGANVLTF.

The chain links TRBV5-1 to TRBJ2-1; D might be TRBD2 (6 bases). The germline V gene encodes CDR1 SGHRS and CDR2 YFSETQ. CDR3 size: 14 residues. The ends were cut back, 1 base at V and 8 bases at J, with 13 bases in the middle. CDR3 residues: CASSLRDPGDEQFF. The CDR3 DNA reads as TGCGCCAGCAGCTTGAGAGACCCGGGGGATGAGCAGTTCTTC.

The chain joins TRBV9 to TRBJ2-1; D not certain. The ends were cut back, 2 bases at V and 6 bases at J, with 6 bases in the middle. Germline V gene lookup returns CDR1 SGDLS and CDR2 YYNGEE. The CDR3 spans 12 residues. The CDR3, as DNA: TGTGCCAGCAGCGTCGGATTCAATGAGCAGTTCTTC. This translates into CASSVGFNEQFF.